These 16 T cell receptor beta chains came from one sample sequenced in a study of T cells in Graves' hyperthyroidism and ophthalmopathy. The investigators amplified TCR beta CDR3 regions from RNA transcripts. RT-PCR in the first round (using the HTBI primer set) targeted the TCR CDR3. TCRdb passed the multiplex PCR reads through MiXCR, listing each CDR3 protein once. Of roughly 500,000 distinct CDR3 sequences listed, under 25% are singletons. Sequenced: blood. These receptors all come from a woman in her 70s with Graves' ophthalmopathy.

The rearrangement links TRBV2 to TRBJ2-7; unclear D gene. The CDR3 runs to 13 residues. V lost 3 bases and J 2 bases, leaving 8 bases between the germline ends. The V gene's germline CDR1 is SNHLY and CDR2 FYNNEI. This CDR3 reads CASSDPQAYEQYF. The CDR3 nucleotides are TGTGCCAGCAGTGACCCCCAGGCCTACGAGCAGTACTTC.

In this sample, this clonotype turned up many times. CDR3 sequence: CASSLGARGPNTEAFF. In nucleotides, the CDR3 is TGTGCCAGCAGTTTAGGGGCCAGGGGACCGAACACTGAAGCTTTCTTT. The genes are TRBV12-3 or TRBV12-4 and TRBJ1-1; tentative D call: TRBD1 (6 bases). This CDR3 is built from 16 residues. V was shortened by 1 base and J by 1 base, with 13 bases between the two germline ends.

The CDR3 here is CASSFGWNTGELFF. The CDR3 coding sequence is TGTGCCAGCAGCTTTGGGTGGAACACCGGGGAGCTGTTTTTT. The rearrangement joins TRBV11-3 to TRBJ2-2; no definite D call. V lost 3 bases to trimming and J lost 1 base, with 6 bases between them. Germline lookup yields CDR1 SGHNT and CDR2 YENEEA. The CDR3 covers 14 residues.

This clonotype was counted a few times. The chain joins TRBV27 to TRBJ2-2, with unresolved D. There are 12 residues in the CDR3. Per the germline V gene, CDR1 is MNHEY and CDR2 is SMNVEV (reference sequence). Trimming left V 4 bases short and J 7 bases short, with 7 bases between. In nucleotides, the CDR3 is TGTGCCAGCAGTTACGGACGCGGGGAGCTGTTTTTT. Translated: CASSYGRGELFF.

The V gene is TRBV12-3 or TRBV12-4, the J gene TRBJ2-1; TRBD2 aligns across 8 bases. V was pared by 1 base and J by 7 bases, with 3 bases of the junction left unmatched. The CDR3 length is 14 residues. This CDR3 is CASSLEGTRNEQFF. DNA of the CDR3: TGTGCCAGCAGTTTAGAAGGGACTAGAAATGAGCAGTTCTTC.

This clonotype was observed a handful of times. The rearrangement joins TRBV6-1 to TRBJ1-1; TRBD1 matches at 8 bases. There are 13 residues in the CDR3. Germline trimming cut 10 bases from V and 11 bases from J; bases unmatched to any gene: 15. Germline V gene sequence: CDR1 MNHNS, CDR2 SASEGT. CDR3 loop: CATVQGDLRLAFF. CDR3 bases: TGTGCCACCGTACAGGGGGATCTTCGGTTGGCTTTCTTT.

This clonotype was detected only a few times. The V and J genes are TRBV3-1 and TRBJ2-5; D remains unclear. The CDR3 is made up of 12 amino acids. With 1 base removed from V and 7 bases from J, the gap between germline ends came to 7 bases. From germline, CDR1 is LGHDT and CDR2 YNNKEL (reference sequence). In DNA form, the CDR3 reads TGTGCCAGCAGCCAAGGAGGCGGGACCCAGTACTTC. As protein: CASSQGGGTQYF.

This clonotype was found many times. CDR3 loop: CASSQGSADTQYF. CDR3 nucleotide sequence: TGCGCCAGCAGCCAAGGGAGCGCAGATACGCAGTATTTT. The chain has TRBV4-1 and TRBJ2-3, with D hard to call. V was clipped by 1 base and J by 4 bases, with 6 bases between them. Germline V gene data show CDR1 as MGHRA and CDR2 as YSYEKL. This CDR3 region has 13 residues.

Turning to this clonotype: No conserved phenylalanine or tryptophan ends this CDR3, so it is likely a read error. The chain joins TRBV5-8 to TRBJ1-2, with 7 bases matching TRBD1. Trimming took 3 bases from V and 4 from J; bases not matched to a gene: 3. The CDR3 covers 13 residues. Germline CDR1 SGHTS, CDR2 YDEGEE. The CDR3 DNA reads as TGTGCCAGCAGCTCCCGGGACAGCTATGGCTACACCATC. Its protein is CASSSRDSYGYTI.

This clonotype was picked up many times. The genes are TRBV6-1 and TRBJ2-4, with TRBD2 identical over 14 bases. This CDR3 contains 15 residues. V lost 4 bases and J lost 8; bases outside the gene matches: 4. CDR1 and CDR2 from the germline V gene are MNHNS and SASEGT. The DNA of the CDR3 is TGTGCCAGCAGTGGGGGGACTAGCGGGAGTGACATTCAGTACTTC. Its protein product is CASSGGTSGSDIQYF.

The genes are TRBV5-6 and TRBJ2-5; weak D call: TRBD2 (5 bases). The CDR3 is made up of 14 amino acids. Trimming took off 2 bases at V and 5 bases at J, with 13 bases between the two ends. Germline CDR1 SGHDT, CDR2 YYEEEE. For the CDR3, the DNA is TGTGCCAGCAGCTTCAGCGGAGCGTCGGAGACCCAGTACTTC. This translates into CASSFSGASETQYF.

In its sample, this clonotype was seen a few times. The CDR3 region has the DNA TGTGCCAGCAGTCTTTGGGGGACTAGCACAGATACGCAGTATTTT. Amino acids: CASSLWGTSTDTQYF. V gene TRBV6-1 combines with J gene TRBJ2-3, with a weak D call TRBD2 (6 bases). With 5 bases removed from V and 0 bases from J, the gap between germline ends came to 12 bases. This CDR3 spans 15 amino acids. Per the germline V gene, CDR1 is MNHNS and CDR2 is SASEGT.

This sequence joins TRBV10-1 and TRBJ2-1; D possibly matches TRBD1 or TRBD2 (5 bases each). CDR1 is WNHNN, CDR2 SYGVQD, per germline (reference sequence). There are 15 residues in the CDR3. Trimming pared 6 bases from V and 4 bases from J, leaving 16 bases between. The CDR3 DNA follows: TGCGCCAGCAGCCCAACGGGACCAACTTACAATGAGCAGTTCTTC. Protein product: CASSPTGPTYNEQFF.

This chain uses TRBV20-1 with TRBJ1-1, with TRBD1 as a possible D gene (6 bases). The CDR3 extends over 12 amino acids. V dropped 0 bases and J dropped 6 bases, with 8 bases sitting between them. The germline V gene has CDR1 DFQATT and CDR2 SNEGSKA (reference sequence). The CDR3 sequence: CSARDGGSEAFF. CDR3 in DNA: TGCAGTGCTAGAGACGGGGGCTCTGAAGCTTTCTTT.

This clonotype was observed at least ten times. CDR3 nucleotide sequence: TGTGCCAGCAGTATCCACGGGGGAGCCGAGCAGTACTTC. It codes for CASSIHGGAEQYF. V is TRBV28 and J is TRBJ2-7; weak D call: TRBD2 (6 bases). The germline V gene encodes CDR1 MDHEN and CDR2 SYDVKM. The CDR3 contains 13 residues. Trimming removed 5 bases from V and 6 bases from J, with 14 bases in between.

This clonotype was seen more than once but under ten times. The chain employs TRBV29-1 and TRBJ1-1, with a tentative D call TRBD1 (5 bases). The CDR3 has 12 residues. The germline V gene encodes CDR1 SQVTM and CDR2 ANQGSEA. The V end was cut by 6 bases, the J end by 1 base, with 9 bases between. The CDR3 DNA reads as TGCAGCGTGAGAGACAGGAACACTGAAGCTTTCTTT. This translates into CSVRDRNTEAFF.